Listed here are 6 T cell receptor beta chains from one sample, sequenced in a study of shared clonotypes between healthy human individuals (dated by TCRdb to about 2020). The library was built by means of the immunoSEQ multiplex PCR assay. As stored in TCRdb, this immuneACCESS dataset retains in-frame rearrangements with V and J assigned. A fraction of the clones does not appear; measured against another copy, unresolved V genes explain less than half of the discrepancy, and the remainder lacks a known reason. The sample has fewer than 400,000 clones on record, roughly 70% of them singletons. About a tenth of the sample lies in the top ten. The specimen was memory CD4+ T cells sorted from blood. Read against the paper, the sample's cell subset or site label means: CD45RA-negative fraction. The receptors were sampled from a man under 40 in good health.

CDR3 amino acids: CASSLGTAGDKNIQYF. The CDR3 DNA reads as TGCGCCAGCAGCCTCGGGACAGCGGGGGACAAAAACATTCAGTACTTC. V and J are TRBV5-1 and TRBJ2-4, with D possibly being TRBD2 (8 bases). Trimming took off 4 bases at V and 3 bases at J, with 17 bases between the two ends. The CDR3 consists of 16 residues. Germline CDR1 is SGHRS and CDR2 is YFSETQ.

V is TRBV5-1 and J is TRBJ1-4; tentatively, D is TRBD1 (5 bases). V was shortened by 5 bases and J by 1 base, with 12 bases between the two germline ends. The CDR3 runs to 15 residues. CDR1 and CDR2 (germline): SGHRS, YFSETQ. The CDR3 loop is CASRATGLTNEKLFF. Here the CDR3 DNA reads TGCGCCAGCAGGGCCACAGGATTAACTAATGAAAAACTGTTTTTT.

The J gene is TRBJ2-2, the V gene TRBV18; no clear D gene. Trimming cost V 4 bases and J 2 bases, with 11 bases left between them. From germline, CDR1 is KGHSH and CDR2 LQKENI. This CDR3 contains 15 residues. The CDR3 protein is CASSRVQFNTGELFF. CDR3 nucleotides: TGTGCCAGCTCACGGGTCCAATTTAACACCGGGGAGCTGTTTTTT. Full variable domain (missing parts from reference TRBV18 and TRBJ2-2): NAGVMQNPRHLVRRRGQEARLRCSPMKGHSHVYWYRQLPEEGLKFMVYLQKENIIDESGMPKERFSAEFPKEGPSILRIQQVVRGDSAAYFCASSRVQFNTGELFFGEGSRLTVL.

CDR3 region: CASSILGGTMNTEAFF. CDR3 DNA: TGTGCCAGTAGTATTCTAGGGGGTACCATGAACACTGAAGCTTTCTTT. V and J are TRBV19 and TRBJ1-1; a possible D gene is TRBD1 (6 bases). From germline, CDR1 is LNHDA and CDR2 SQIVND (reference sequence). Trimming shortened V by 3 bases and J by 0 bases, and 14 bases separated the two germline ends. This CDR3 has 16 amino acids.

The CDR3 loop is CASSPHPVNNEQFF. The CDR3 nucleotides read TGTGCCAGCAGTCCCCATCCCGTCAACAATGAGCAGTTCTTC. The V gene is TRBV25-1, the J gene TRBJ2-1; D is unclear. From germline, CDR1 is MGHDK and CDR2 SYGVNS. The CDR3 extends over 14 amino acids. With 5 bases removed from V and 5 bases from J, the gap between germline ends came to 13 bases.

V is TRBV7-2 and J is TRBJ2-7, with D perhaps given as TRBD1 or TRBD2 (5 bases each). V was clipped by 1 base and J by 6 bases, with 10 bases between them. CDR1 SGHTA and CDR2 FQGNSA come from the germline V gene. The CDR3 spans 13 residues. DNA for the CDR3: TGTGCCAGCAGCTTAGGAGGGACCCTCGAGCAGTACTTC. This gives the protein CASSLGGTLEQYF.